The present T cell receptor beta chain was sequenced within a study of cytomegalovirus exposure and HLA in healthy donors. The PCR ran on 60 Vbeta and 13 Jbeta primers. Method: immunoSEQ multiplex PCR; TCRdb's copy keeps in-frame clones and lacks some. Of roughly 150,000 clones detected, roughly 80% appear once; the ten largest clones hold approximately 1.2%. From germline, CDR1 is SEHNR and CDR2 FQNEAQ (reference sequence). The V segment lost 3 bases and the J segment 3 bases; nucleotides outside the gene matches: 2. The CDR3 covers 13 residues. The specimen was PBMCs. The chain recombines TRBV7-9 with TRBJ2-7, with 7 nucleotides matching TRBD1. The clonotype originates from a man aged 50-60 years in good health and CMV-seropositive. In DNA form, the CDR3 reads TGTGCCAGCAGCTTCAGACAGGGCTACGAGCAGTACTTC. It encodes CASSFRQGYEQYF.